This entry lists 27 T cell receptor beta chains sequenced from one sample in a study of vaccination and CD4 T cells after COVID-19. Indicated treatment: approximately nine-day PBMC culture with coronavirus spike peptide pools or control peptides (ViraFEST assay). Ahead of the COVID-19 pandemic (2011-2018), the CD4+ T cells of the unexposed donor were collected. For these receptors, no antigen is known. Cultured CD4+ T cell DNA was sequenced using the Oncomine TCR Beta short-read assay. MiXCR, run by TCRdb on the PCR reads, gives a single entry per CDR3 protein. The data contain roughly 5,300 distinct CDR3 sequences, nearly 35% of them singletons. Sequencing used CD4+ T cells from blood, cultured in vitro. These receptors all stem from a human donor in good health.

This clonotype has more than one count but fewer than ten. The V call is TRBV7-3, the J call TRBJ2-7; a possible D gene is TRBD2 (6 bases). Germline CDR1 reads SGHTA; CDR2 reads FQGTGA. CDR3 length: 15 amino acids. The V gene lost 2 bases and the J gene lost 0 bases, with 11 bases spanning the gap. The CDR3 spells CASSLGGAGSYEQYF. CDR3 sequence (DNA): TGTGCCAGCAGCTTAGGAGGGGCAGGCTCCTACGAGCAGTACTTC. The variable domain in full, completed from reference TRBV7-3 and TRBJ2-7, reads GAGVSQTPSNKVTEKGKYVELRCDPISGHTALYWYRQSLGQGPEFLIYFQGTGAADDSGLPNDRFFAVRPEGSVSTLKIQRTERGDSAVYLCASSLGGAGSYEQYFGPGTRLTVT.

The chain uses TRBV6-4 and TRBJ2-6; D remains unclear. Germline V gene data show CDR1 as MRHNA and CDR2 as SNTAGT. Trimming pared 4 bases from V and 3 bases from J, leaving 7 bases between. The CDR3 extends over 14 amino acids. CDR3 sequence (DNA): TGTGCCAGCAGTGCCCTCGGTGGGGCCAACGTCCTGACTTTC. Its protein is CASSALGGANVLTF.

This clonotype came up once. The germline gene is not matched at one end of the junction; a read error may be the cause. V is TRBV15 and J is TRBJ1-5, with D possibly matching TRBD1 (6 bases). This CDR3 comprises 12 residues. Germline V gene lookup returns CDR1 LNHNV and CDR2 YYDKDF (reference sequence). This chain's CDR3 is CAASRGGQPQHF. In nucleotides, the CDR3 is TGTGCCGCCAGCAGAGGGGGACAGCCCCAGCATTTT.

V gene TRBV5-6 combines with J gene TRBJ2-5; no firm D call. Germline values: CDR1 SGHDT, CDR2 YYEEEE. Trimming took off 2 bases at V and 5 bases at J, with 10 bases between the two ends. The CDR3 spans 13 residues. The CDR3 coding sequence is TGTGCCAGCAGCTTCCGAAGACGGGAGACCCAGTACTTC. It translates to CASSFRRRETQYF.

This chain uses TRBV21-1 with TRBJ2-1; TRBD1 is taken as the D call from the table, unchecked against the DNA. TRBV21-1 is labeled a pseudogene. The CDR3 extends over 15 amino acids. CDR3 protein: CASSKALVGDNEQFF. The CDR3 DNA reads TGTGCCAGCAGCAAAGCGCTTGTAGGGGACAATGAGCAGTTCTTC.

This clonotype was counted a few times. V gene TRBV5-8 combines with J gene TRBJ2-5; TRBD1 is a possible D gene (5 bases). Germline-derived CDR1 and CDR2 are SGHTS and YDEGEE. V was shortened by 1 base and J by 0 bases, with 13 bases between the two germline ends. The CDR3 is made up of 16 amino acids. The CDR3 DNA reads TGTGCCAGCAGCTTGAGGTCAGGCAGGGACCAAGAGACCCAGTACTTC. It translates to CASSLRSGRDQETQYF.

This clonotype was recorded a few times. The V gene is TRBV2, the J gene TRBJ1-2; TRBD1 matches at 9 bases. The germline gives CDR1 SNHLY, CDR2 FYNNEI. V shed 3 bases, J shed 10 bases, and the junction held 3 bases outside the gene matches. This CDR3 has 12 residues. This CDR3 is CASSEDRGVYTF. For the CDR3, the DNA is TGTGCCAGCAGTGAGGACAGGGGAGTCTACACCTTC. The variable domain in full, with the rest retrieved from reference TRBV2 and TRBJ1-2, is EPEVTQTPSHQVTQMGQEVILRCVPISNHLYFYWYRQILGQKVEFLVSFYNNEISEKSEIFDDQFSVERPDGSNFTLKIRSTKLEDSAMYFCASSEDRGVYTFGSGTRLTVV.

CDR3 DNA: TGTGCCGGAGCCCATAGGGAGACCCAGTACTTC. Its protein product is CAGAHRETQYF. V is TRBV30 and J is TRBJ2-5; D unclear. CDR1 GTSNPN and CDR2 SVGIG come from the germline V gene (reference sequence). This CDR3 is 11 amino acids long. V lost 8 bases and J 5 bases, leaving 12 bases between the germline ends. The whole variable domain, filled in from reference TRBV30 and TRBJ2-5, reads SQTIHQWPATLVQPVGSPLSLECTVEGTSNPNLYWYRQAAGRGLQLLFYSVGIGQISSEVPQNLSASRPQDRQFILSSKKLLLSDSGFYLCAGAHRETQYFGPGTRLLVL.

The chain joins TRBV19 to TRBJ2-3, with TRBD1 matching 8 bases. The V and J ends lost 5 bases and 6 bases, in that order; junction bases with no gene match: 4. CDR1 and CDR2 (germline): LNHDA, SQIVND (reference sequence). The CDR3 contains 13 residues. The CDR3 region is CASSPGDRDTQYF. CDR3 nucleotides: TGTGCCAGTAGTCCCGGGGACAGGGATACGCAGTATTTT.

This clonotype was counted a few times. The chain combines TRBV20-1 with TRBJ1-4; TRBD1 might be the D (5 bases). The germline V and J ends were trimmed by 6 bases and 4 bases, with 12 bases remaining between them. Germline V gene data show CDR1 as DFQATT and CDR2 as SNEGSKA (reference sequence). The CDR3 length is 13 residues. CDR3 sequence (DNA): TGCAGTGCGCCGATGGGGCGTAATGAAAAACTGTTTTTT. Translated, it gives CSAPMGRNEKLFF.

In this sample, this clonotype turned up a few times. CDR3 nucleotides: TGTGCCAGCAGCCCAGTTGCGCAGGGGAACATTCAGTACTTC. Protein: CASSPVAQGNIQYF. The chain is built from TRBV7-8 and TRBJ2-4; perhaps TRBD1 as D (6 bases). The germline gives CDR1 SGHVS, CDR2 FQNEAQ. The V and J ends lost 5 bases and 7 bases respectively, with 15 bases between them. The CDR3 length is 14 residues.

This clonotype was picked up a small number of times. The rearrangement joins TRBV6-4 to TRBJ1-6; D call uncertain. Germline V gives CDR1 MRHNA, CDR2 SNTAGT. Trimming removed 2 bases from V and 10 bases from J, with 12 bases in between. The CDR3 contains 14 residues. The CDR3 DNA is TGTGCCAGCAGTGACGGAGGAGTTCGGTCACCCCTCCACTTT. Amino acids: CASSDGGVRSPLHF.

The V call is TRBV6-1, the J call TRBJ1-5, with D possibly matching TRBD1 (6 bases). Germline V gene lookup returns CDR1 MNHNS and CDR2 SASEGT. The CDR3 covers 14 residues. The V end was cut by 6 bases, the J end by 7 bases, with 16 bases between. CDR3 loop: CASRNPGESQPQHF. CDR3 in DNA: TGTGCCAGCAGAAACCCAGGGGAATCGCAGCCCCAGCATTTT.

A single count supports this clonotype. CDR3 in DNA: TGTGCCAGCAGTTTAAATTACCAAGAGACCCAGTACTTC. This gives the protein CASSLNYQETQYF. The chain has TRBV12-3 or TRBV12-4 and TRBJ2-5; D gene unclear. This CDR3 is built from 13 residues. Trimming took 2 bases from V and 0 from J, leaving 4 bases between them.

The chain recombines TRBV7-8 with TRBJ1-5, with a possible D match to TRBD1 (5 bases). The CDR3 length is 15 residues. Germline CDR1 reads SGHVS; CDR2 reads FQNEAQ. Trimming shortened V by 5 bases and J by 6 bases, and 17 bases separated the two germline ends. The CDR3 loop reads CASSLAGGGTQPQHF. CDR3 nucleotides: TGTGCCAGCAGCCTCGCGGGGGGGGGAACTCAGCCCCAGCATTTT.

The chain employs TRBV6-1 and TRBJ1-3, with 9 bases identical to TRBD1. Germline values: CDR1 MNHNS, CDR2 SASEGT. The V gene end was trimmed by 6 bases and the J gene end by 1 base; junction bases not matched to a gene: 7. The CDR3 has 16 amino acids. The CDR3 loop is CASRGTGTGSGNTIYF. DNA for the CDR3: TGTGCCAGCAGAGGAACCGGGACAGGGTCTGGAAACACCATATATTTT.

This chain joins TRBV20-1 and TRBJ1-1; D may be TRBD1 (6 bases). Between the trimmed V and J ends, which lost 0 bases and 1 base, there was a span of 12 bases. The CDR3 spans 15 residues. Germline lookup yields CDR1 DFQATT and CDR2 SNEGSKA (reference sequence). CDR3 protein: CSARDRGQGNTEAFF. The CDR3 DNA follows: TGCAGTGCTAGAGATCGGGGGCAGGGGAACACTGAAGCTTTCTTT.

The genes are TRBV20-1 and TRBJ1-4; D remains ambiguous. This CDR3 region has 13 residues. Per germline, CDR1 DFQATT and CDR2 SNEGSKA (reference sequence). Trimming stripped 7 bases from V and 2 bases from J, with 11 bases between. The CDR3 coding sequence is TGCAGTGTCCGAGGAGCGACTAATGAAAAACTGTTTTTT. The encoded protein is CSVRGATNEKLFF.

The V and J genes are TRBV12-3 or TRBV12-4 and TRBJ2-3, with D possibly matching TRBD1 (5 bases). The CDR3 covers 15 residues. Trimming removed 5 bases at V and 2 bases at J, with 14 bases between. CDR3 in DNA: TGTGCCAGCAGTCCCCGACAGCCTTACACAGATACGCAGTATTTT. Its translation: CASSPRQPYTDTQYF.

The chain employs TRBV27 and TRBJ1-1; D unclear. V was shortened by 5 bases and J by 5 bases, with 15 bases between the two germline ends. Looked up from germline, CDR1 is MNHEY and CDR2 is SMNVEV (reference sequence). This CDR3 is built from 14 residues. CDR3 amino acids: CASSTPGGITEAFF. In nucleotides, the CDR3 is TGTGCCAGCAGTACCCCGGGAGGGATTACTGAAGCTTTCTTT.

This clonotype was found a few times. The DNA of the CDR3 is TGTGCCAGCAGCTCACAGCTAATCTTCTATGGCTACACCTTC. This sequence encodes CASSSQLIFYGYTF. The chain has TRBV7-9 and TRBJ1-2; D is unclear. This CDR3 has 14 residues. Germline lookup yields CDR1 SEHNR and CDR2 FQNEAQ (reference sequence). The V gene lost 4 bases and the J gene lost 4 bases, with 13 bases spanning the gap.

A few counts support this clonotype. V usage is TRBV19 and J usage is TRBJ1-1; possibly TRBD1 for D (6 bases). Per germline, CDR1 LNHDA and CDR2 SQIVND (reference sequence). The germline V and J ends were trimmed by 7 bases and 1 base, with 10 bases remaining between them. This CDR3 is 13 amino acids long. CDR3 protein: CASNSQGNTEAFF. The CDR3 nucleotides read TGTGCCAGTAATTCACAGGGGAACACTGAAGCTTTCTTT.

This clonotype was counted between two and nine times. The chain uses TRBV20-1 and TRBJ2-5; tentatively, D is TRBD2 (7 bases). V was shortened by 0 bases and J by 1 base, with 9 bases between the two germline ends. Germline-derived CDR1 and CDR2 are DFQATT and SNEGSKA (reference sequence). The CDR3 sequence is 14 residues long. This CDR3 is CSARDGGAQETQYF. CDR3 coding DNA: TGCAGTGCTAGAGATGGGGGGGCCCAAGAGACCCAGTACTTC.

This clonotype was detected once. This rearrangement joins TRBV29-1 to TRBJ1-2; D not certain. V shed 5 bases and J shed 10 bases, with 5 bases lying between them. The CDR3 is made up of 8 amino acids. CDR1 is SQVTM, CDR2 ANQGSEA, per germline. The DNA of the CDR3 is TGCAGCGTTCCGGACTACACCTTC. Protein: CSVPDYTF.

This clonotype was picked up a small number of times. V usage is TRBV29-1 and J usage is TRBJ2-2, with 8 positions matching TRBD1. Looked up from germline, CDR1 is SQVTM and CDR2 is ANQGSEA. The CDR3 length is 11 residues. J gave up 7 bases and V 6 bases, and 1 base lay outside the gene matches. The CDR3 is CSVTGGGELFF. In nucleotides, the CDR3 is TGCAGCGTCACAGGGGGCGGGGAGCTGTTTTTT.

The V and J genes are TRBV27 and TRBJ2-1; 9 nucleotides align to TRBD1. V was pared by 2 bases and J by 2 bases, with 4 bases of the junction left unmatched. In germline, CDR1 is MNHEY, CDR2 SMNVEV (reference sequence). The CDR3 is made up of 16 amino acids. The CDR3 bases are TGTGCCAGCAGTTTAGGGCGGGACAGGGCCTACAATGAGCAGTTCTTC. This gives the protein CASSLGRDRAYNEQFF.

In its sample, this clonotype was seen a few times. The V gene is TRBV20-1, the J gene TRBJ1-3; D unclear. The CDR3 loop spans 13 amino acids. The germline CDR1 and CDR2 sequences are DFQATT and SNEGSKA (reference sequence). V lost 5 bases and J lost 0, with 8 bases in between. The CDR3 here is CSAARDSGNTIYF. The CDR3 DNA reads as TGCAGTGCTGCACGAGACTCTGGAAACACCATATATTTT.